A selection of T cell receptor beta chains follows, all from one sample in a study of blood T cell repertoires in COVID-19. Generated by immunoSEQ multiplex PCR, the TCRdb table keeps only in-frame clones and is missing some. The sample yields 65,000 to 100,000 clones, about 88% seen once. The sequenced material came from peripheral blood. The receptors were gathered from a man between 50 and 59 years old with acute or convalescent COVID-19. The CDR3 runs from the conserved cysteine through the conserved F or W. A D gene is named only where the DNA matches it firmly. Clone size appears in some rows only: once, few, many, or a class for an expanded clone.

cdr3_aa cdr3_nt d_call j_call clone_size v_call
CASSFFGQPQHF TGTGCCAGCAGTTTTTTCGGTCAGCCCCAGCATTTT NA TRBJ1-5 NA TRBV27
CAIKGGAVPTDTQYF TGTGCCATCAAAGGGGGGGCAGTCCCCACAGATACGCAGTATTTT NA TRBJ2-3 NA TRBV10-3
CASSDRGVTEAFF TGCGCCAGCAGTGATCGGGGAGTGACTGAAGCTTTCTTT NA TRBJ1-1 NA TRBV10-2
CASSYSQGRNYGYTF TGTGCCAGCAGTTACTCCCAGGGGCGGAACTATGGCTACACCTTC NA TRBJ1-2 NA TRBV6-5
CASSSGLSGYNEQFF TGCGCCAGCAGCTCGGGACTTTCAGGGTACAATGAGCAGTTCTTC NA TRBJ2-1 NA TRBV5-1
CASSRAYRGDGSHTF TGTGCCAGCAGCCGGGCTTACAGGGGAGATGGCTCCCACACCTTC TRBD1 TRBJ1-2 NA TRBV28
CASSLGSWSRTDTQYF TGCGCCAGCAGCTTGGGATCGTGGAGTCGCACAGATACGCAGTATTTT NA TRBJ2-3 NA TRBV5-1
CASTQMGQSPQLFF TGTGCCAGCACTCAAATGGGACAGAGCCCGCAACTGTTTTTT TRBD1 TRBJ1-4 NA TRBV18
CASSVAPQGVATGELFF TGTGCCAGCAGCGTAGCTCCACAGGGCGTTGCCACCGGGGAGCTGTTTTTT NA TRBJ2-2 NA TRBV9
CASSPGPAEDTQYF TGTGCCAGCAGCCCCGGACCAGCGGAAGATACGCAGTATTTT NA TRBJ2-3 NA TRBV5-6
CASQQGSGANVLTF TGTGCCAGTCAACAGGGGAGCGGGGCCAACGTCCTGACTTTC TRBD1 TRBJ2-6 NA TRBV27
CASSPGLAGYNEQFF TGCGCCAGCAGCCCCGGACTAGCGGGCTACAATGAGCAGTTCTTC TRBD2 TRBJ2-1 NA TRBV5-1
CASSVRGTGAGNTIYF TGTGCCAGCAGCGTGCGCGGGACAGGGGCGGGAAACACCATATATTTT TRBD1 TRBJ1-3 NA TRBV28
CATTPGELFF TGTGCCACCACTCCCGGGGAGCTGTTTTTT NA TRBJ2-2 NA TRBV24-1
CASSKALSGDNQPQHF TGTGCCAGCAGCAAAGCGCTTTCAGGGGACAATCAGCCCCAGCATTTT NA TRBJ1-5 NA TRBV21-1
CASSVEGAGLLNEQFF TGTGCCAGCAGCGTAGAGGGAGCGGGGTTATTAAATGAGCAGTTCTTC TRBD2 TRBJ2-1 NA TRBV9
CASSGQGAWNTEAFF TGTGCCAGCAGTGGACAGGGGGCTTGGAACACTGAAGCTTTCTTT TRBD1 TRBJ1-1 NA TRBV6-6
CAWSLSDNSPLHF TGTGCCTGGAGTCTTTCAGATAATTCACCCCTCCACTTT NA TRBJ1-6 once TRBV30
CASSTGQEFNYGYTF TGTGCCAGTAGTACGGGACAGGAGTTTAACTATGGCTACACCTTC TRBD1 TRBJ1-2 few TRBV19
CASSPGSGTQTQYF TGTGCCAGCTCACCAGGATCGGGTACACAGACCCAGTACTTC NA TRBJ2-5 NA TRBV18
CAISENMMQGRSGYTF TGTGCCATCAGTGAGAATATGATGCAGGGGCGGAGTGGCTACACCTTC NA TRBJ1-2 NA TRBV10-3
CASRYNDRTYGYTF TGCGCCAGCAGGTACAACGACAGAACCTATGGCTACACCTTC NA TRBJ1-2 NA TRBV5-1
CASSSGRDSKNIQYF TGCGCCAGCAGTTCCGGCCGGGACAGTAAAAACATTCAGTACTTC TRBD1 TRBJ2-4 NA TRBV5-1
CASKGGVDTEAFF TGTGCCAGCAAAGGGGGGGTGGACACTGAAGCTTTCTTT NA TRBJ1-1 NA TRBV6-6
CASSGGYEETQYF TGTGCCAGCAGCGGGGGCTACGAAGAGACCCAGTACTTC NA TRBJ2-5 NA TRBV5-4
CASSYATAMNTEAFF TGTGCCAGCAGTTACGCGACAGCAATGAACACTGAAGCTTTCTTT NA TRBJ1-1 NA TRBV6-2/TRBV6-3
CASSPQGTLGGYTF TGTGCCAGCAGCCCTCAGGGCACGCTAGGCGGCTACACCTTC NA TRBJ1-2 once TRBV5-6
CASSSGRQGNFNEQFF TGTGCCAGCAGTTCCGGCCGACAGGGAAATTTCAATGAGCAGTTCTTC TRBD1 TRBJ2-1 NA TRBV27
CATSDGTGLNQPQHF TGTGCCACCAGTGATGGGACAGGGCTCAATCAGCCCCAGCATTTT TRBD1 TRBJ1-5 few TRBV24-1
CASSYRGNGYTF TGTGCCAGTAGCTACAGGGGGAATGGCTACACCTTC TRBD1 TRBJ1-2 NA TRBV19
CASRTGGNYGYTF TGTGCCAGCAGGACAGGGGGAAACTATGGCTACACCTTC TRBD1 TRBJ1-2 NA TRBV6-5
CASRPNDRFDNEQFF TGTGCCAGCAGACCTAATGACAGGTTCGACAATGAGCAGTTCTTC NA TRBJ2-1 NA TRBV27
CARPQGPNTEAFF TGCGCCAGACCCCAGGGGCCGAACACTGAAGCTTTCTTT NA TRBJ1-1 NA TRBV5-1
CASSGTGTGTNPAKNIQYF TGTGCCAGCAGTGGAACCGGGACAGGCACCAATCCAGCCAAAAACATTCAGTACTTC TRBD1 TRBJ2-4 NA TRBV6-1
CAISELGGGSQPQHF TGTGCCATCAGCGAGCTCGGGGGAGGGAGTCAGCCCCAGCATTTT NA TRBJ1-5 once TRBV10-3
CSAQGFRQAFF TGCAGTGCGCAGGGTTTCAGGCAAGCTTTCTTT NA TRBJ1-1 NA TRBV20-1
CASSDLTGDREARGEKLFF TGTGCCAGCAGCGATTTGACAGGGGACAGGGAGGCACGGGGCGAAAAACTGTTTTTT TRBD1 TRBJ1-4 NA TRBV6-4
CASSQGQGLGYTF TGTGCCAGCAGCCAGGGACAGGGTCTCGGCTACACCTTC TRBD1 TRBJ1-2 few TRBV3-1/TRBV3-2
CASTGQVDTEAFF TGTGCCAGCACAGGTCAAGTTGATACTGAAGCTTTCTTT NA TRBJ1-1 NA TRBV6-5
CSVRPGYEQFF TGCAGTGTCAGACCGGGTTATGAGCAGTTCTTC NA TRBJ2-1 NA TRBV20-1
CASSVDALTDTQYF TGTGCCAGCAGCGTAGACGCACTCACAGATACGCAGTATTTT NA TRBJ2-3 NA TRBV9
CASSFQGAMYEQYF TGTGCCAGCAGCTTTCAGGGGGCTATGTACGAGCAGTACTTC TRBD1 TRBJ2-7 NA TRBV5-6